These T cell receptor beta chains were read from a single sample in a study of T-cell reconstitution after alpha-beta-depleted transplantation in children. TCRdb passed the PCR reads through MiXCR, listing each CDR3 protein once. The data hold 490,000 or so distinct CDR3 sequences, with more than 9% observed a single time. Sequencing used PBMCs, obtained before TCRalphabeta/CD19-depleted stem cell transplant. The receptors come from a child aged 2 to 10 with inherited bone marrow failure, due to receive a stem cell transplant. Both conserved end residues are part of each CDR3. Fields, in order: J gene, V gene, D gene, clone size, CDR3 protein, CDR3 DNA. A D gene is named only where the DNA matches it firmly. Part of the rows lack a size; the others show once, few, many or a class for expanded clones.

j_call: TRBJ1-6
v_call: TRBV7-9
d_call: -
clone_size: -
cdr3_aa: CASSTGQSGLSPLHF
cdr3_nt: TGTGCCAGCAGCACAGGCCAGTCAGGACTTTCACCCCTCCACTTT

j_call: TRBJ2-7
v_call: TRBV27
d_call: TRBD1
clone_size: many
cdr3_aa: CATTGVNSYEQYF
cdr3_nt: TGTGCCACCACAGGGGTTAACTCCTACGAGCAGTACTTC

j_call: TRBJ2-7
v_call: TRBV4-3
d_call: -
clone_size: many
cdr3_aa: CASSHTQGYEQYF
cdr3_nt: TGCGCCAGCAGCCACACACAGGGCTACGAGCAGTACTTC

j_call: TRBJ2-3
v_call: TRBV19
d_call: -
clone_size: many
cdr3_aa: CASSIVLTDTQYF
cdr3_nt: TGTGCCAGTAGTATAGTTTTGACAGATACGCAGTATTTT

j_call: TRBJ1-5
v_call: TRBV28
d_call: -
clone_size: -
cdr3_aa: CASSLRTANQPQHF
cdr3_nt: TGTGCCAGCAGTTTAAGGACAGCGAATCAGCCCCAGCATTTT

j_call: TRBJ1-1
v_call: TRBV29-1
d_call: -
clone_size: many
cdr3_aa: CSVVLGVPHTEAFF
cdr3_nt: TGCAGCGTTGTACTGGGGGTCCCCCACACTGAAGCTTTCTTT

j_call: TRBJ2-7
v_call: TRBV12-3/TRBV12-4
d_call: -
clone_size: many
cdr3_aa: CASSIGTYNYEQYF
cdr3_nt: TGTGCCAGCAGCATCGGGACCTATAACTACGAGCAGTACTTC

j_call: TRBJ1-4
v_call: TRBV3-1
d_call: TRBD1
clone_size: many
cdr3_aa: CASSPTGGSEKLFF
cdr3_nt: TGTGCCAGCAGCCCGACAGGGGGCAGCGAAAAACTGTTTTTT

j_call: TRBJ2-1
v_call: TRBV20-1
d_call: TRBD2
clone_size: few
cdr3_aa: CSARGTGGVAGGYNEQFF
cdr3_nt: TGCAGTGCTAGAGGGACTGGAGGGGTCGCGGGAGGGTACAATGAGCAGTTCTTC

j_call: TRBJ1-1
v_call: TRBV5-4
d_call: -
clone_size: -
cdr3_aa: CASSLSLEGEAFF
cdr3_nt: TGTGCCAGCAGCTTATCCCTGGAGGGTGAAGCTTTCTTT

j_call: TRBJ2-2
v_call: TRBV19
d_call: -
clone_size: few
cdr3_aa: CASSMGGHTGELFF
cdr3_nt: TGTGCCAGTAGTATGGGGGGACACACCGGGGAGCTGTTTTTT

j_call: TRBJ1-5
v_call: TRBV19
d_call: -
clone_size: many
cdr3_aa: CASSPRGGSNQPQHF
cdr3_nt: TGTGCCAGTAGTCCCCGAGGGGGAAGCAATCAGCCCCAGCATTTT

j_call: TRBJ1-6
v_call: TRBV18
d_call: TRBD1
clone_size: few
cdr3_aa: CASSPRDRGNSPLHF
cdr3_nt: TGTGCCAGCTCACCCCGGGACAGGGGTAATTCACCCCTCCACTTT

j_call: TRBJ2-1
v_call: TRBV12-3/TRBV12-4
d_call: -
clone_size: many
cdr3_aa: CASSGGLGSEQFF
cdr3_nt: TGTGCCAGCAGTGGGGGACTCGGGTCAGAGCAGTTCTTC

j_call: TRBJ2-7
v_call: TRBV29-1
d_call: TRBD1
clone_size: few
cdr3_aa: CSVADSQGAFTYEQYF
cdr3_nt: TGCAGCGTCGCCGATTCACAGGGGGCTTTTACCTACGAGCAGTACTTC

j_call: TRBJ2-5
v_call: TRBV10-3
d_call: -
clone_size: many
cdr3_aa: CATKTSLETQYF
cdr3_nt: TGTGCCACCAAAACTAGCTTAGAGACCCAGTACTTC

j_call: TRBJ2-2
v_call: TRBV5-1
d_call: TRBD1
clone_size: many
cdr3_aa: CASSLAAGGLTGELFF
cdr3_nt: TGCGCCAGCAGCTTGGCGGCAGGGGGCTTGACCGGGGAGCTGTTTTTT

j_call: TRBJ2-7
v_call: TRBV27
d_call: -
clone_size: few
cdr3_aa: CASSPRTSAYEQYF
cdr3_nt: TGTGCCAGCAGTCCCAGGACGTCCGCCTACGAGCAGTACTTC

j_call: TRBJ2-3
v_call: TRBV20-1
d_call: -
clone_size: many
cdr3_aa: CSATGTLLAADTQYF
cdr3_nt: TGCAGTGCTACCGGGACACTTTTGGCGGCAGATACGCAGTATTTT

j_call: TRBJ2-1
v_call: TRBV4-3
d_call: TRBD2
clone_size: few
cdr3_aa: CASSPTSGRAWGGEQFF
cdr3_nt: TGCGCCAGCAGCCCCACTAGCGGGAGGGCGTGGGGAGGTGAGCAGTTCTTC

j_call: TRBJ1-5
v_call: TRBV27
d_call: -
clone_size: -
cdr3_aa: CASSLSVGLSNQPQRF
cdr3_nt: TGTGCCAGCAGTTTATCGGTCGGCCTTAGCAATCAGCCCCAGCGTTTT

j_call: TRBJ2-7
v_call: TRBV9
d_call: -
clone_size: -
cdr3_aa: CASSGKLSEGAYEQYF
cdr3_nt: TGTGCCAGCAGCGGAAAACTAAGCGAGGGCGCCTACGAGCAGTACTTC

j_call: TRBJ1-5
v_call: TRBV4-3
d_call: -
clone_size: few
cdr3_aa: CASSRDTYGESNQPQHF
cdr3_nt: TGCGCCAGCAGCCGGGATACCTACGGAGAGAGCAATCAGCCCCAGCATTTT

j_call: TRBJ1-2
v_call: TRBV5-1
d_call: -
clone_size: many
cdr3_aa: CASSDGTANYGYTF
cdr3_nt: TGCGCCAGCAGCGACGGGACGGCGAACTATGGCTACACCTTC

j_call: TRBJ2-1
v_call: TRBV6-4
d_call: TRBD2
clone_size: many
cdr3_aa: CASSDSGRASYNEQFF
cdr3_nt: TGTGCCAGCAGTGACTCAGGGAGGGCCTCCTACAATGAGCAGTTCTTC

j_call: TRBJ2-1
v_call: TRBV12-3/TRBV12-4
d_call: -
clone_size: many
cdr3_aa: CASSFFGRTLYNEQFF
cdr3_nt: TGTGCCAGCAGTTTTTTCGGGCGGACCCTCTACAATGAGCAGTTCTTC

j_call: TRBJ1-2
v_call: TRBV11-2
d_call: TRBD1
clone_size: many
cdr3_aa: CASSPEPGQGYYGYTF
cdr3_nt: TGTGCCAGCAGCCCTGAACCGGGACAGGGTTACTATGGCTACACCTTC

j_call: TRBJ2-3
v_call: TRBV6-2/TRBV6-3
d_call: TRBD2
clone_size: -
cdr3_aa: CASSYLIDQREIDTQYF
cdr3_nt: TGTGCCAGCAGTTACTTGATTGACCAGCGGGAGATAGATACGCAGTATTTT

j_call: TRBJ2-1
v_call: TRBV29-1
d_call: -
clone_size: -
cdr3_aa: CSVEDPAGTAPYNEQFF
cdr3_nt: TGCAGCGTTGAAGATCCGGCGGGGACGGCCCCCTACAATGAGCAGTTCTTC

j_call: TRBJ2-7
v_call: TRBV6-5
d_call: TRBD1
clone_size: many
cdr3_aa: CASFPGTGEQYF
cdr3_nt: TGTGCCAGCTTCCCCGGGACAGGCGAGCAGTACTTC

j_call: TRBJ1-1
v_call: TRBV12-3/TRBV12-4
d_call: -
clone_size: few
cdr3_aa: CASTVGGADTEAFF
cdr3_nt: TGTGCCAGCACCGTAGGGGGGGCCGACACTGAAGCTTTCTTT

j_call: TRBJ2-7
v_call: TRBV7-2
d_call: TRBD1
clone_size: many
cdr3_aa: CASSLSGQAYEQYF
cdr3_nt: TGTGCCAGCAGCCTCAGCGGACAGGCCTACGAGCAGTACTTC

j_call: TRBJ2-2
v_call: TRBV6-6
d_call: -
clone_size: many
cdr3_aa: CASSYGGPGELFF
cdr3_nt: TGTGCCAGCAGTTACGGGGGACCCGGGGAGCTGTTTTTT

j_call: TRBJ2-1
v_call: TRBV12-3/TRBV12-4
d_call: TRBD2
clone_size: many
cdr3_aa: CASSLTSGTPYEQFF
cdr3_nt: TGTGCCAGCAGTTTGACTAGCGGTACCCCCTATGAGCAGTTCTTC

j_call: TRBJ2-1
v_call: TRBV13
d_call: -
clone_size: many
cdr3_aa: CASYLIPGGGLFF
cdr3_nt: TGTGCCAGCTATCTTATACCCGGTGGAGGGTTATTCTTC

j_call: TRBJ2-5
v_call: TRBV27
d_call: -
clone_size: many
cdr3_aa: CASSLWASRETQYF
cdr3_nt: TGTGCCAGCAGTTTATGGGCTTCGAGGGAGACCCAGTACTTC

j_call: TRBJ2-1
v_call: TRBV19
d_call: -
clone_size: -
cdr3_aa: CASSETRGTYNEQFF
cdr3_nt: TGTGCCAGTAGTGAAACTAGGGGCACCTACAATGAGCAGTTCTTC

j_call: TRBJ2-3
v_call: TRBV11-2
d_call: TRBD1
clone_size: -
cdr3_aa: CASSLGRLQGSRLGTQYF
cdr3_nt: TGTGCCAGCAGCTTAGGGAGACTACAGGGGAGTCGTCTGGGTACGCAGTATTTT

j_call: TRBJ2-6
v_call: TRBV4-1
d_call: -
clone_size: many
cdr3_aa: CASSQGPTSSGANVLTF
cdr3_nt: TGCGCCAGCAGCCAAGGTCCCACCAGCTCTGGGGCCAACGTCCTGACTTTC

j_call: TRBJ2-5
v_call: TRBV6-2/TRBV6-3
d_call: TRBD2
clone_size: few
cdr3_aa: CASSGRRAGEETQYF
cdr3_nt: TGTGCCAGCAGTGGCCGAAGGGCGGGAGAAGAGACCCAGTACTTC

j_call: TRBJ2-2
v_call: TRBV6-6
d_call: -
clone_size: many
cdr3_aa: CASTLAAGELFF
cdr3_nt: TGTGCCAGCACCCTGGCCGCCGGGGAGCTGTTTTTT

j_call: TRBJ2-7
v_call: TRBV7-6
d_call: -
clone_size: many
cdr3_aa: CASSLSQGINEQYF
cdr3_nt: TGTGCCAGCAGCTTAAGTCAGGGTATCAACGAGCAGTACTTC

j_call: TRBJ1-5
v_call: TRBV27
d_call: -
clone_size: many
cdr3_aa: CASSSRSNQPQHF
cdr3_nt: TGTGCCAGCAGTTCCCGTAGCAATCAGCCCCAGCATTTT

j_call: TRBJ2-5
v_call: TRBV7-2
d_call: -
clone_size: few
cdr3_aa: CASSGSPRGETQYF
cdr3_nt: TGTGCCAGCAGCGGCAGCCCACGGGGGGAGACCCAGTACTTC

j_call: TRBJ2-1
v_call: TRBV2
d_call: TRBD1
clone_size: few
cdr3_aa: CASSATGDNEQFF
cdr3_nt: TGTGCCAGCAGTGCAACAGGGGACAATGAGCAGTTCTTC

j_call: TRBJ1-5
v_call: TRBV12-3/TRBV12-4
d_call: -
clone_size: many
cdr3_aa: CASSPRVNQPQHF
cdr3_nt: TGTGCCAGCAGCCCGAGGGTTAATCAGCCCCAGCATTTT

j_call: TRBJ2-3
v_call: TRBV5-6
d_call: TRBD1
clone_size: few
cdr3_aa: CASTNWPRQGPDTQYF
cdr3_nt: TGTGCCAGCACAAACTGGCCGCGACAGGGACCAGATACGCAGTATTTT

j_call: TRBJ2-1
v_call: TRBV12-3/TRBV12-4
d_call: -
clone_size: many
cdr3_aa: CASSSTPVSYNEQFF
cdr3_nt: TGTGCCAGCAGTTCCACACCCGTATCCTACAATGAGCAGTTCTTC

j_call: TRBJ2-5
v_call: TRBV5-1
d_call: TRBD1
clone_size: once
cdr3_aa: CASSLGTGGQETQSF
cdr3_nt: TGCGCCAGCAGCTTGGGAACAGGGGGACAAGAGACCCAGTCCTTC

j_call: TRBJ2-1
v_call: TRBV4-3
d_call: -
clone_size: -
cdr3_aa: CASSQGLGPLSNEQFF
cdr3_nt: TGCGCCAGCAGCCAAGGACTTGGACCTCTTTCCAATGAGCAGTTCTTC

j_call: TRBJ1-2
v_call: TRBV18
d_call: -
clone_size: once
cdr3_aa: CPSSEGDRPGGYTF
cdr3_nt: TGTCCCAGCTCAGAGGGGGACCGCCCGGGAGGCTACACCTTC

j_call: TRBJ2-1
v_call: TRBV19
d_call: TRBD2
clone_size: many
cdr3_aa: CASSMPRLAHNEQFF
cdr3_nt: TGTGCCAGTAGTATGCCCCGACTAGCCCACAATGAGCAGTTCTTC

j_call: TRBJ1-4
v_call: TRBV7-9
d_call: -
clone_size: many
cdr3_aa: CASSPRRRLEKLFF
cdr3_nt: TGTGCCAGCAGCCCCCGGCGGCGCCTTGAAAAACTGTTTTTT

j_call: TRBJ2-1
v_call: TRBV7-9
d_call: -
clone_size: many
cdr3_aa: CASSPQGPYNEQFF
cdr3_nt: TGTGCCAGCAGCCCCCAGGGCCCCTACAATGAGCAGTTCTTC

j_call: TRBJ2-7
v_call: TRBV7-2
d_call: -
clone_size: few
cdr3_aa: CASSLNAPRHSEQYF
cdr3_nt: TGTGCCAGCAGCTTAAACGCGCCGCGACATTCCGAGCAGTACTTC

j_call: TRBJ2-1
v_call: TRBV25-1
d_call: -
clone_size: many
cdr3_aa: CASSGPGLPPIGDEQFF
cdr3_nt: TGTGCCAGCAGTGGTCCGGGACTTCCACCGATCGGCGATGAGCAGTTCTTC

j_call: TRBJ2-7
v_call: TRBV4-3
d_call: TRBD1
clone_size: many
cdr3_aa: CASSQDLGQGRYEQYF
cdr3_nt: TGCGCCAGCAGCCAAGATCTGGGACAGGGGCGCTACGAGCAGTACTTC

j_call: TRBJ2-3
v_call: TRBV4-3
d_call: -
clone_size: many
cdr3_aa: CASSQVSGAGDTQYF
cdr3_nt: TGCGCCAGCAGCCAAGTTTCCGGGGCCGGGGATACGCAGTATTTT

j_call: TRBJ2-7
v_call: TRBV3-1
d_call: TRBD2
clone_size: many
cdr3_aa: CASSQVGGRLYEQYF
cdr3_nt: TGTGCCAGCAGCCAAGTTGGCGGGAGACTCTACGAGCAGTACTTC